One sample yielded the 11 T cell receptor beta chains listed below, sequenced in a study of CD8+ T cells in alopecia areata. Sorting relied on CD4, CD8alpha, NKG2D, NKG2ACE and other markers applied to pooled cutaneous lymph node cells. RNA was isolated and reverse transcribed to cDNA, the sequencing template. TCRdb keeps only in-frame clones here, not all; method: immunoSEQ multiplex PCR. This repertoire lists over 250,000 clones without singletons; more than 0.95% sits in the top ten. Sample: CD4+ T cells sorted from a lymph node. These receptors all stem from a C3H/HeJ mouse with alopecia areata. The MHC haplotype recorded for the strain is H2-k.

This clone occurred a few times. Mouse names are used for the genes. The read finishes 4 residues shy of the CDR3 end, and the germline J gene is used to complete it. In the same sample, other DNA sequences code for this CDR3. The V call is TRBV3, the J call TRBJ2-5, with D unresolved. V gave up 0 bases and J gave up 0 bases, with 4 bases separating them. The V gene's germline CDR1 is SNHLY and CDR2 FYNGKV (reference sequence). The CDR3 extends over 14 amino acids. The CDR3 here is CASSLAGNQDTQYF. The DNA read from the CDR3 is TGTGCCAGCAGCTTAGCTGGGAACCAAGAC.

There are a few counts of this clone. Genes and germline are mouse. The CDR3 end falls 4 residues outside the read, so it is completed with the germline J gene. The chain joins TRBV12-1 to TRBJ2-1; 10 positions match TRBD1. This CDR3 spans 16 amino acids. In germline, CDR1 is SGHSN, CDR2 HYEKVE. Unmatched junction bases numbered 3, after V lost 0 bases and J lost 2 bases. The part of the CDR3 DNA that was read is TGTGCCAGCTCTCTCTCCGGGACAGGGGACTATGCT. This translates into CASSLSGTGDYA. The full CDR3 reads CASSLSGTGDYAEQFF. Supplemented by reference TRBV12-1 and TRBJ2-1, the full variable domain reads DSGVVQSPRHIIKEKGGRSVLTCIPISGHSNVVWYQQTLGKELKFLIQHYEKVERDKGFLPSRFSVQQFDDYHSEMNMSALELEDSAMYFCASSLSGTGDYAEQFFGPGTRLTVL.

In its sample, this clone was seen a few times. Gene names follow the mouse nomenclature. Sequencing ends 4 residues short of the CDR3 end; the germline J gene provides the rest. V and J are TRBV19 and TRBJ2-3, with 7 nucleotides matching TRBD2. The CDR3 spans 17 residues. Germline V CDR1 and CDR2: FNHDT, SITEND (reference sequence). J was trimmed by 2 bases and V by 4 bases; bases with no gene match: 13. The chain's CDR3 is CASSDRRGGNPAETLYF. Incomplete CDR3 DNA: TGTGCCAGCAGTGATCGACGGGGGGGGAACCCTGCAGAA.

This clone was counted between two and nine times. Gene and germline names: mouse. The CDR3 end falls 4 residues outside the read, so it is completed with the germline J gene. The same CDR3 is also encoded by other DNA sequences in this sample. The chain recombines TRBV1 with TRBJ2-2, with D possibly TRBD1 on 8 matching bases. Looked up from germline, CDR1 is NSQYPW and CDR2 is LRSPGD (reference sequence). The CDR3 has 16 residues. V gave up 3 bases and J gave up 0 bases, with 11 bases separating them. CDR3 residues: CTCSATGGANTGQLYF. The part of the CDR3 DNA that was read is TGCACCTGCAGTGCCACAGGGGGGGCAAACACCGGG. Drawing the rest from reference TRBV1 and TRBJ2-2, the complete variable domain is VTLLEQNPRWRLVPRGQAVNLRCILKNSQYPWMSWYQQDLQKQLQWLFTLRSPGDKEVKSLPGADYLATRVTDTELRLQVANMSQGRTLYCTCSATGGANTGQLYFGEGSKLTVL.

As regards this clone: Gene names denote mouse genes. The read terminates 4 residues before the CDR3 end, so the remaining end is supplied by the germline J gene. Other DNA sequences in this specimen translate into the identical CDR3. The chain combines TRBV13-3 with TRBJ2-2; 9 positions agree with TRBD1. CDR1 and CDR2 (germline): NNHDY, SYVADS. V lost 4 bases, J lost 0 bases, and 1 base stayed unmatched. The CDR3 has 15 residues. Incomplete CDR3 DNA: TGTGCCAGCAGTTGGGACAGGGCAAACACCGGG. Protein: CASSWDRANTG. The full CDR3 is CASSWDRANTGQLYF.

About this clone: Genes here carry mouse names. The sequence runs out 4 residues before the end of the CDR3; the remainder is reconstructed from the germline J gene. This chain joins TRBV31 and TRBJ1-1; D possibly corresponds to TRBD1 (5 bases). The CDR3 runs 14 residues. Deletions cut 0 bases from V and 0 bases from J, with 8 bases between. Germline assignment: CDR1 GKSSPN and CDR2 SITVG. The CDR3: CAWSLRGANTEVFF. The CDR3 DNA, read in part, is TGTGCCTGGAGTCTACGGGGGGCAAACACA.

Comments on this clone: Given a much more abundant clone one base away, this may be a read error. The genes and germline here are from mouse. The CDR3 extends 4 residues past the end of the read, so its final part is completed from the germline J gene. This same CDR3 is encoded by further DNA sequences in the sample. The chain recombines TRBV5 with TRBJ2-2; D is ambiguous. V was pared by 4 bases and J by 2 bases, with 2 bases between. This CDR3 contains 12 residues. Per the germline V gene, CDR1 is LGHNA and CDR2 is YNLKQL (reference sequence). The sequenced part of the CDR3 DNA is TGTGCCAGCAGCCTCAACACCGGG. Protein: CASSLNTG. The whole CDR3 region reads CASSLNTGQLYF.

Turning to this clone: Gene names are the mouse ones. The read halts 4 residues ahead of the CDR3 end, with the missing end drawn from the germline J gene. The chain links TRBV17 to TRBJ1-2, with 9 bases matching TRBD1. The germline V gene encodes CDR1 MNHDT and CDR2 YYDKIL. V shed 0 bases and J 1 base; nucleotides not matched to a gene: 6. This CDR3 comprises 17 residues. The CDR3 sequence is CASSRDPPGQGNSDYTF. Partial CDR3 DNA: TGTGCTAGCAGTAGAGATCCCCCGGGACAGGGAAACTCC.

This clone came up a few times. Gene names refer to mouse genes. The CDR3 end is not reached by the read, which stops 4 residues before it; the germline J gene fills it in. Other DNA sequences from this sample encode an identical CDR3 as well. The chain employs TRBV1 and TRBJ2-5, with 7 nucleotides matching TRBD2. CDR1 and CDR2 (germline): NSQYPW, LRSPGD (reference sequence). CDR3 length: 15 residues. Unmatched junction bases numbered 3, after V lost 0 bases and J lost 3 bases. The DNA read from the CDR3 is TGCACCTGCAGTGCAGATTCTGGGGGTCAAGAC. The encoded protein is CTCSADSGGQD. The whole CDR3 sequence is CTCSADSGGQDTQYF. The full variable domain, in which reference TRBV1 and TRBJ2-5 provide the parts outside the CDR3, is VTLLEQNPRWRLVPRGQAVNLRCILKNSQYPWMSWYQQDLQKQLQWLFTLRSPGDKEVKSLPGADYLATRVTDTELRLQVANMSQGRTLYCTCSADSGGQDTQYFGPGTRLLVL.

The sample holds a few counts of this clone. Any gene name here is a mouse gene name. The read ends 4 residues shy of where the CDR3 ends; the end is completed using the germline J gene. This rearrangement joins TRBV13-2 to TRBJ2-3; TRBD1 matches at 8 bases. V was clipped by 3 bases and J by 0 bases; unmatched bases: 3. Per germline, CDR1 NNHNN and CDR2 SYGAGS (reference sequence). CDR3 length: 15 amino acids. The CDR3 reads CASGARGQSAETLYF. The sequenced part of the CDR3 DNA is TGTGCCAGCGGTGCCAGGGGGCAGAGTGCAGAA.

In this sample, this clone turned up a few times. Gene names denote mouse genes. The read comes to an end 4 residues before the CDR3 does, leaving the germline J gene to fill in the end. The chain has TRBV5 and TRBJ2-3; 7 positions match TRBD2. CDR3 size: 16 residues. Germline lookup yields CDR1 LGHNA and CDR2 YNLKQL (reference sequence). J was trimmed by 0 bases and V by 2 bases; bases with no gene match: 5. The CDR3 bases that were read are TGTGCCAGCAGCCAAAGGGCTGGGGGAAGTGCAGAA. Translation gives CASSQRAGGSAE. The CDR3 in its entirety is CASSQRAGGSAETLYF.